Listed below are T cell receptor beta chains from one sample, sequenced in a study of blood T cell repertoires in COVID-19. Clones were sequenced by immunoSEQ multiplex PCR, and TCRdb holds only the in-frame ones, with some missing. Of about 200,000 clones detected, around 81% appear once; the ten largest clones hold around 0.93%. Sequencing used peripheral blood. The receptors come from a man aged 60 to 69 with COVID-19, enrolled during active disease. CDR3s include the opening cysteine and the closing phenylalanine or tryptophan. D genes are given only for firm matches. Only part of the rows carry a size: once, few, many, or a class if the clone is expanded.

>TRBJ2-7|-|-|TRBV9
TGTGCCAGCAGCGTAGGAATTCAGGGGGAGGAACTCTACGAGCAGTACTTC
CASSVGIQGEELYEQYF
>TRBJ1-1|-|TRBD1|TRBV7-8
TGTGCCAGCAGCCCCCGGGACAGGGGCCGACGCTGGGGCGCTGAAGCTTTCTTT
CASSPRDRGRRWGAEAFF
>TRBJ2-7|few|-|TRBV24-1
TGTGCGGGGGGACGGATTGGTGAGCAGTACTTC
CAGGRIGEQYF
>TRBJ2-2|-|TRBD2|TRBV9
TGTGCCAGCAGCTCCCGCACAGGGACTAGCGGGAGCAGCGGGGAGCTGTTTTTT
CASSSRTGTSGSSGELFF
>TRBJ1-1|-|TRBD1|TRBV2
TGTGCCAGCAGGGACGACAGGGACACTGAAGCTTTCTTT
CASRDDRDTEAFF
>TRBJ1-1|few|-|TRBV20-1
TGCAGTGGGCACGAAGTTGGTGAAGCTTTCTTT
CSGHEVGEAFF
>TRBJ1-6|-|-|TRBV6-2/TRBV6-3
TGTGCCAGCAGTTATGGAGAGAGCTCCTATAATTCACCCCTCCACTTT
CASSYGESSYNSPLHF
>TRBJ1-5|once|-|TRBV5-4
TGTGCCAGCAGCTGGGGCCCCGTTGAGCCCCAGCATTTT
CASSWGPVEPQHF
>TRBJ1-1|-|TRBD1|TRBV30
TGTGCCTGGAGCCTACAGGGGTACACTGAAGCTTTCTTT
CAWSLQGYTEAFF
>TRBJ1-6|-|-|TRBV5-1
TGCGCCAGCAGCTTGGAGACAGAACCCCTCCACTTT
CASSLETEPLHF
>TRBJ1-3|-|-|TRBV12-3/TRBV12-4
TGTGCCACCAAACTCCTCTCTGGAAACACCATATATTTT
CATKLLSGNTIYF
>TRBJ2-5|-|-|TRBV10-3
TGTGCCATCAGTGAGACAGGAGTCCAAGAGACCCAGTACTTC
CAISETGVQETQYF
>TRBJ2-5|few|-|TRBV4-1
TGCGCCAGCAGCCAACCCGGGAACGGAGAGACCCAGTACTTC
CASSQPGNGETQYF
>TRBJ1-1|-|-|TRBV27
TGTGCCAGCAGTCTCAGACAGGCATCGAACACTGAAGCTTTCTTT
CASSLRQASNTEAFF
>TRBJ1-1|-|TRBD1|TRBV5-1
TGCGCCAGCAGCTCAACCGGGACAGGGAACACTGAAGCTTTCTTT
CASSSTGTGNTEAFF
>TRBJ1-1|-|TRBD1|TRBV14
TGTGCCAGCAGCCATCGTAGGGACAGGGAGGACACTGAAGCTTTCTTT
CASSHRRDREDTEAFF